The TCR beta chain described here comes from a study of post-analysis software for immune sequencing data. TCR beta cDNA libraries included unique molecular identifiers. Starting from roughly 1.1 to 9.2 million T cells, the study yielded about 490,000 cDNA molecules. TCRdb passed the PCR reads through MiXCR, listing each CDR3 protein once. The sample yields around 700,000 distinct CDR3 sequences, 59% seen once. This clonotype came up a few times. The source is a girl under 10 years old with multiple sclerosis. Sequenced sample: blood.

The chain's CDR3 is CASSVLAGGTQYF. For the CDR3, the DNA is TGTGCCAGCAGTGTGTTAGCCGGGGGGACCCAGTACTTC. The chain combines TRBV6-4 with TRBJ2-5; a possible D gene is TRBD2 (6 bases). The length of the CDR3 is 13 residues. Germline CDR1 MRHNA, CDR2 SNTAGT. V was clipped by 4 bases and J by 7 bases, with 13 bases between them.